This T cell receptor (beta chain) was identified in a study of type 1 regulatory T cells. Study summary: This in vitro CD4 product, T-allo10, is enriched for Tr1 cells and alloantigen-specific.

TCRdb re-called the reads through MiXCR, storing one row per CDR3 protein. The table records around 62,000 distinct CDR3 sequences, approximately 64% of them present only once. Graft donor-derived T-allo10 cells were described as host-alloantigen-specific, anergic, and alloantigen-specifically suppressive. In regard to this clonotype: Its antigen is undetermined.

Germline CDR1 is SGHRS and CDR2 is YFSETQ. Trimming cost V 6 bases and J 7 bases; bases outside gene matches: 12. This CDR3 region has 15 residues. The TCR sequence derives from a human donor in good health. The chain joins TRBV5-1 to TRBJ2-1, with 8 bases aligning to TRBD1. Sample: cultured T cells, either the whole culture or a sorted T cell fraction (not recorded which). This sample's subset: Tr1-enriched cell product generated in vitro against host alloantigens. The CDR3 DNA reads TGCGCCAGCACCCCCTCTGGACAGGGCGAAAATGAGCAGTTCTTC. Protein sequence: CASTPSGQGENEQFF.